The 30 T cell receptor beta chains below come from one sample, sequenced in a study of memory CD4+ T cells and cytomegalovirus serostatus. Single viable CD3+CD4+CD8-CD45RO+ cells were sorted as the memory CD4+ T cells. Sequencing used immunoSEQ multiplex PCR; TCRdb keeps in-frame clones, though not all of them. The data show 75,000 to 95,000 clones, approximately 84% seen once. What was sequenced was memory CD4+ T cells from blood. These receptor sequences come from an adult in good health and CMV-seronegative.

The chain has TRBV7-2 and TRBJ2-3, with D hard to call. From germline, CDR1 is SGHTA and CDR2 FQGNSA. CDR3 length equals 14 residues. Trimming cost V 2 bases and J 2 bases, with 8 bases left between them. The DNA of the CDR3 is TGTGCCAGCAGCTTAAATCAGCTCACAGATACGCAGTATTTT. Translating it yields CASSLNQLTDTQYF.

J is TRBJ2-5 and V is TRBV19; D is possibly TRBD2 (6 bases). V was trimmed by 8 bases and J by 1 base, leaving 11 bases between them. The CDR3 has 13 residues. The germline V gene has CDR1 LNHDA and CDR2 SQIVND (reference sequence). The CDR3, as DNA: TGTGCCAGTGGGCGGGGCGCCCAAGAGACCCAGTACTTC. It encodes CASGRGAQETQYF. Full variable domain (missing parts from reference TRBV19 and TRBJ2-5): DGGITQSPKYLFRKEGQNVTLSCEQNLNHDAMYWYRQDPGQGLRLIYYSQIVNDFQKGDIAEGYSVSREKKESFPLTVTSAQKNPTAFYLCASGRGAQETQYFGPGTRLLVL.

The gene calls are TRBV5-1 and TRBJ2-6, with D uncertain. Trimming removed 1 base at V and 0 bases at J, with 11 bases between. This CDR3 contains 17 residues. Germline V gene data show CDR1 as SGHRS and CDR2 as YFSETQ. The CDR3 sequence is CASSLYVSTSGANVLTF. The CDR3 DNA reads as TGCGCCAGCAGCTTGTATGTCTCAACCTCTGGGGCCAACGTCCTGACTTTC.

The rearrangement links TRBV9 to TRBJ2-4; a possible D gene is TRBD2 (5 bases). V shed 4 bases and J shed 8 bases, with 16 bases lying between them. The CDR3 is 14 amino acids. Germline CDR1 reads SGDLS; CDR2 reads YYNGEE. The CDR3 protein is CASSLNSFGDIQYF. The CDR3 DNA is TGTGCCAGCAGCCTGAACAGTTTCGGGGACATTCAGTACTTC.

The gene calls are TRBV19 and TRBJ1-1; a possible D gene is TRBD1 (5 bases). CDR1 and CDR2 (germline): LNHDA, SQIVND (reference sequence). The V and J ends lost 1 base and 1 base respectively, with 13 bases between them. The CDR3 is 16 amino acids. CDR3 sequence reads: CASSIARGEGNTEAFF. Here the CDR3 DNA reads TGTGCCAGTAGTATAGCCCGAGGGGAGGGGAACACTGAAGCTTTCTTT.

The rearrangement links TRBV28 to TRBJ1-1; TRBD1 agrees at 11 bases. J was trimmed by 0 bases and V by 4 bases; bases with no gene match: 10. This CDR3 spans 18 amino acids. Germline V gives CDR1 MDHEN, CDR2 SYDVKM. For the CDR3, the DNA is TGTGCCAGCAGTTCTCCGGGACAGGGGGTTCTGCTGAACACTGAAGCTTTCTTT. Protein: CASSSPGQGVLLNTEAFF.

In DNA, the CDR3 is TGTGCCAGCAGCTTGGGCGGGGGCAACTATGGCTACACCTTC. This translates into CASSLGGGNYGYTF. This chain joins TRBV7-9 and TRBJ1-2; D might be TRBD1 (6 bases). Germline-derived CDR1 and CDR2 are SEHNR and FQNEAQ (reference sequence). Between the trimmed V and J ends, which lost 3 bases and 2 bases, there was a span of 10 bases. The CDR3 runs to 14 residues.

V is TRBV5-1 and J is TRBJ2-2; D remains ambiguous. Germline CDR1 and CDR2: SGHRS and YFSETQ. Trimming cost V 0 bases and J 1 base, with 7 bases left between them. This CDR3 region has 15 residues. The CDR3 coding sequence is TGCGCCAGCAGCTTGGATACATGGAACACCGGGGAGCTGTTTTTT. Amino acids: CASSLDTWNTGELFF. Looking up the rest from reference TRBV5-1 and TRBJ2-2 gives the full variable domain: KAGVTQTPRYLIKTRGQQVTLSCSPISGHRSVSWYQQTPGQGLQFLFEYFSETQRNKGNFPGRFSGRQFSNSRSEMNVSTLELGDSALYLCASSLDTWNTGELFFGEGSRLTVL.

The chain uses TRBV2 and TRBJ1-4; D not resolved. The ends were cut back, 4 bases at V and 2 bases at J, with 8 bases in the middle. The V gene's germline CDR1 is SNHLY and CDR2 FYNNEI. The CDR3 runs 14 residues. For the CDR3, the DNA is TGTGCCAGCAGTGTCTTTAGGACTAATGAAAAACTGTTTTTT. This translates into CASSVFRTNEKLFF.

The rearrangement uses TRBV7-9 and TRBJ2-1; D is possibly TRBD2 (6 bases). Per the germline V gene, CDR1 is SEHNR and CDR2 is FQNEAQ (reference sequence). V was pared by 2 bases and J by 2 bases, with 10 bases between. The CDR3 totals 15 residues. The CDR3 coding sequence is TGTGCCAGCAGCTTACGACTAGGGGCCTACAATGAGCAGTTCTTC. Translation gives CASSLRLGAYNEQFF.

The chain employs TRBV4-1 and TRBJ2-1; 12 bases map to TRBD1. V lost 3 bases and J lost 6; bases outside the gene matches: 3. Germline V gene sequence: CDR1 MGHRA, CDR2 YSYEKL. The CDR3 is 15 residues long. The CDR3: CASSQGQGASNEQFF. The CDR3 DNA reads TGCGCCAGCAGCCAGGGACAGGGGGCTTCCAATGAGCAGTTCTTC.

The genes are TRBV30 and TRBJ1-6; D is undetermined. CDR1 is GTSNPN and CDR2 is SVGIG in the germline V gene (reference sequence). The CDR3 loop spans 15 amino acids. The V end lost 0 bases, the J end lost 5 bases, and 11 bases lay between the germline ends. The CDR3 reads CAWSVLGLDNSPLHF. For the CDR3, the DNA is TGTGCCTGGAGTGTCTTAGGGCTGGATAATTCACCCCTCCACTTT. The complete variable domain, with remaining parts taken from reference TRBV30 and TRBJ1-6, reads SQTIHQWPATLVQPVGSPLSLECTVEGTSNPNLYWYRQAAGRGLQLLFYSVGIGQISSEVPQNLSASRPQDRQFILSSKKLLLSDSGFYLCAWSVLGLDNSPLHFGNGTRLTVT.

This clone was seen more than once but under ten times. DNA for the CDR3: TGTGCCATCAGTGAGATGACGGGGAGGGATGGCTACACCTTC. Protein sequence: CAISEMTGRDGYTF. This sequence joins TRBV10-3 and TRBJ1-2, with D unclear. The V and J ends lost 2 bases and 6 bases respectively, with 13 bases between them. Looked up from germline, CDR1 is ENHRY and CDR2 is SYGVKD. CDR3 size: 14 residues.

This clone appeared a few times. The V call is TRBV6-1, the J call TRBJ2-7; D is perhaps TRBD1 (5 bases). Germline CDR1 is MNHNS and CDR2 is SASEGT. There are 15 residues in the CDR3. Trimming took off 7 bases at V and 0 bases at J, with 16 bases between the two ends. CDR3 in DNA: TGTGCCAGCAATCCCTCGACAGCATACTCCTACGAGCAGTACTTC. As protein: CASNPSTAYSYEQYF.

CDR3 nucleotides: TGTGCCGGAAAGAAGGCGGCTTTGAACACTGAAGCTTTCTTT. This codes for CAGKKAALNTEAFF. The chain uses TRBV2 and TRBJ1-1; D gene unclear. V lost 11 bases to trimming and J lost 0 bases, with 16 bases between them. This CDR3 region has 14 residues. Germline V gives CDR1 SNHLY, CDR2 FYNNEI.

This clone was recorded only once. The chain is built from TRBV7-9 and TRBJ1-2; unclear D gene. The V end lost 0 bases, the J end lost 3 bases, and 8 bases lay between the germline ends. Per the germline V gene, CDR1 is SEHNR and CDR2 is FQNEAQ (reference sequence). The CDR3 runs 14 residues. The DNA of the CDR3 is TGTGCCAGCAGCTTAGCAGGCAGAGACTATGGCTACACCTTC. Translating gives CASSLAGRDYGYTF. The complete variable domain, with remaining parts taken from reference TRBV7-9 and TRBJ1-2, reads DTGVSQNPRHKITKRGQNVTFRCDPISEHNRLYWYRQTLGQGPEFLTYFQNEAQLEKSRLLSDRFSAERPKGSFSTLEIQRTEQGDSAMYLCASSLAGRDYGYTFGSGTRLTVV.

The chain combines TRBV5-1 with TRBJ1-3; D is unclear. The ends were cut back, 0 bases at V and 0 bases at J, with 10 bases in the middle. The CDR3 sequence is 16 residues long. Germline V gene lookup returns CDR1 SGHRS and CDR2 YFSETQ. CDR3 sequence (DNA): TGCGCCAGCAGCTTGGGTCCTCCGAGCTCTGGAAACACCATATATTTT. Protein product: CASSLGPPSSGNTIYF.

The chain uses TRBV9 and TRBJ1-2, with D perhaps matching TRBD1 (5 bases). The CDR3 totals 19 residues. Germline CDR1 SGDLS, CDR2 YYNGEE. Trimming shortened V by 0 bases and J by 3 bases, and 24 bases separated the two germline ends. The CDR3: CASSVGSGGDGMWDYGYTF. The CDR3 DNA reads TGTGCCAGCAGCGTAGGGTCTGGGGGGGACGGGATGTGGGACTATGGCTACACCTTC.

The V and J genes are TRBV5-1 and TRBJ2-1, with D unclear. The CDR3 spans 14 residues. In germline, CDR1 is SGHRS, CDR2 YFSETQ. V lost 3 bases to trimming and J lost 0 bases, with 7 bases between them. The CDR3 loop reads CASSSGISYNEQFF. DNA of the CDR3: TGCGCCAGCAGCTCTGGGATCTCCTACAATGAGCAGTTCTTC.

The chain combines TRBV28 with TRBJ2-7; 7 bases map to TRBD1. In germline, CDR1 is MDHEN, CDR2 SYDVKM. The CDR3 length is 15 residues. J was trimmed by 3 bases and V by 5 bases; bases with no gene match: 10. The CDR3 DNA sequence: TGTGCCAGCAGTCCGCGACAGGGAAGGCACTACGAGCAGTACTTC. Residues: CASSPRQGRHYEQYF.

The chain joins TRBV19 to TRBJ2-5; D may be TRBD1 or TRBD2 (6 bases each). Germline values: CDR1 LNHDA, CDR2 SQIVND (reference sequence). V was clipped by 1 base and J by 4 bases, with 16 bases between them. CDR3 size: 16 residues. DNA of the CDR3: TGTGCCAGTAGTATAGGAAGACAGGCCGGGGGAGAGACCCAGTACTTC. Translating it yields CASSIGRQAGGETQYF.

The chain recombines TRBV15 with TRBJ1-1; D gene unclear. The CDR3 length is 12 residues. Per the germline V gene, CDR1 is LNHNV and CDR2 is YYDKDF (reference sequence). The V end was cut by 8 bases, the J end by 3 bases, with 10 bases between. The CDR3 protein is CATAMGYTEAFF. CDR3 bases: TGTGCCACCGCCATGGGGTACACTGAAGCTTTCTTT.

The V and J genes are TRBV19 and TRBJ2-2, with D possibly TRBD1 on 6 matching bases. There are 13 residues in the CDR3. The germline V gene encodes CDR1 LNHDA and CDR2 SQIVND (reference sequence). V dropped 5 bases and J dropped 5 bases, with 9 bases sitting between them. CDR3 DNA: TGTGCCAGTAGTGTGGACAGTACCGGGGAGCTGTTTTTT. As protein: CASSVDSTGELFF.

The chain employs TRBV5-4 and TRBJ2-3; possibly TRBD1 for D (6 bases). The ends were cut back, 7 bases at V and 0 bases at J, with 12 bases in the middle. The CDR3 has 14 residues. Germline CDR1 is SGHNT and CDR2 is YYREEE (reference sequence). The CDR3 DNA reads TGTGCCAGCGGCCTGGACAGTAGCACAGATACGCAGTATTTT. This sequence encodes CASGLDSSTDTQYF.

This clone has just a few counts. The chain has TRBV2 and TRBJ1-1, with a weak D call TRBD1 (5 bases). Germline CDR1 SNHLY, CDR2 FYNNEI. This CDR3 is built from 13 residues. V was clipped by 8 bases and J by 3 bases, with 13 bases between them. Here the CDR3 DNA reads TGTGCCAGCGGACTGACAGATTACACTGAAGCTTTCTTT. Its protein product is CASGLTDYTEAFF.

V and J are TRBV7-9 and TRBJ1-1; tentative D call: TRBD1 (5 bases). This CDR3 has 16 residues. CDR1 is SEHNR, CDR2 FQNEAQ, per germline (reference sequence). V was pared by 4 bases and J by 0 bases, with 15 bases between. In DNA form, the CDR3 reads TGTGCCAGCAGCTCCGCCAACGGGGCTGTGAACACTGAAGCTTTCTTT. It yields the protein CASSSANGAVNTEAFF.

V and J are TRBV11-2 and TRBJ2-7; D is ambiguous. The CDR3 length is 13 residues. The ends were cut back, 0 bases at V and 4 bases at J, with 7 bases in the middle. Germline CDR1 and CDR2: SGHAT and FQNNGV. The CDR3 protein is CASSLDGPYEQYF. DNA for the CDR3: TGTGCCAGCAGCTTAGATGGACCTTACGAGCAGTACTTC.

The chain links TRBV5-1 to TRBJ1-1; TRBD1 might be the D (5 bases). Trimming shortened V by 4 bases and J by 11 bases, and 18 bases separated the two germline ends. The CDR3 spans 13 residues. Germline CDR1 SGHRS, CDR2 YFSETQ. CDR3 DNA sequence: TGCGCCAGCAGCCCCGAGGGGCAGAGGTGGGCTTTCTTT. Translated, it gives CASSPEGQRWAFF.

The chain uses TRBV2 and TRBJ2-7; tentative D call: TRBD1 (6 bases). CDR3 size: 15 residues. The V gene lost 5 bases and the J gene lost 5 bases, with 19 bases spanning the gap. Germline CDR1 SNHLY, CDR2 FYNNEI. Here the CDR3 reads CASSPGQKSVDEQYF. The CDR3, as DNA: TGTGCCAGCAGTCCTGGACAGAAATCGGTGGACGAGCAGTACTTC.

This clone was found a few times. This chain links TRBV28 with TRBJ1-5, with a weak D call TRBD1 (6 bases). The CDR3 runs to 12 residues. From germline, CDR1 is MDHEN and CDR2 SYDVKM. Deletions cut 7 bases from V and 4 bases from J, with 8 bases between. The CDR3 nucleotides are TGTGCCAGCATTCAGGGGAATCAGCCCCAGCATTTT. This encodes CASIQGNQPQHF.